A single T cell receptor beta chain is shown here with its context. The antigen remains unidentified. This CDR3 comprises 15 residues. Germline V gene sequence: CDR1 LGHDT, CDR2 YNNKEL (reference sequence). The germline V and J ends were trimmed by 0 bases and 13 bases, with 16 bases remaining between them. This entry is derived from a study of blood T cells in healthy people across ages. Findings and limits, study-wide: Calculation of diversity from one million T cells yielded estimates considered to be underestimates. Observed TCR beta diversity per million T cells went down as age went up. This fall followed a roughly linear course with age.

Together with a sample-barcoded 5' primer, a J-beta primer mix was included in a second PCR lasting about 6 to 11 cycles. In TCRdb, the 5' RACE reads were re-called with MiXCR into one record per CDR3 protein. The profile covers about 1.4 million distinct CDR3 sequences, with approximately 63% appearing a single time and approximately 7% taken by the ten largest. Sequences were obtained from blood. The sequence was collected from a man younger than 35 in good health. This chain uses TRBV3-1 with TRBJ1-6; D might be TRBD1 (5 bases). This CDR3 is CASSQDVSGGAPLHF. The CDR3 DNA follows: TGTGCCAGCAGCCAAGACGTATCCGGCGGGGCCCCCCTCCACTTT.